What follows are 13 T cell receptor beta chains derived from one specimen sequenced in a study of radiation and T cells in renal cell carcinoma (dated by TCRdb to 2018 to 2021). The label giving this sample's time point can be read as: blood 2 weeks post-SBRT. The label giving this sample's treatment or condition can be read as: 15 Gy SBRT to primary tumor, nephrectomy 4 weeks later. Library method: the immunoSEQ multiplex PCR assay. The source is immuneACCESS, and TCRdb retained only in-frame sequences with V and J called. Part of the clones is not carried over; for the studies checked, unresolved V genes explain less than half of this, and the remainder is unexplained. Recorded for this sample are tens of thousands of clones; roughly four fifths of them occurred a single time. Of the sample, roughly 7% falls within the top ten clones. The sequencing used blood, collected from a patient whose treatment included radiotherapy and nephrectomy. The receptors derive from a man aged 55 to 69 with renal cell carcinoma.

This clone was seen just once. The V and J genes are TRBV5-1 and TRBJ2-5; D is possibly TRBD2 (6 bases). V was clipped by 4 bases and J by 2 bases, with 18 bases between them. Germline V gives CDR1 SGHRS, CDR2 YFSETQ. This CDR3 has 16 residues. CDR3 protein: CASSPRTGRGQETQYF. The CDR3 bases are TGCGCCAGCAGCCCCCGTACTGGGCGGGGTCAAGAGACCCAGTACTTC.

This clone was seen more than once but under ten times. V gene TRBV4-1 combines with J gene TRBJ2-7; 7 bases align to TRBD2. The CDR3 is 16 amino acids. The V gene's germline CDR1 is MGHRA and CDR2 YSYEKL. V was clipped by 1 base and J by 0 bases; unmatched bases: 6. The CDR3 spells CASSQGLADISYEQYF. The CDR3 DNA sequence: TGCGCCAGCAGCCAAGGTCTAGCGGATATCTCCTACGAGCAGTACTTC.

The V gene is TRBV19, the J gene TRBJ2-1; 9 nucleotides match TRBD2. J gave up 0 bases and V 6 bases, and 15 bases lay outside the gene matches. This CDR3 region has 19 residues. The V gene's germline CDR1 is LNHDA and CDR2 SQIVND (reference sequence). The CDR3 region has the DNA TGTGCCAGTAGCCAAACCGGGACTAGCTCAAGCCTCTCCTACAATGAGCAGTTCTTC. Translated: CASSQTGTSSSLSYNEQFF.

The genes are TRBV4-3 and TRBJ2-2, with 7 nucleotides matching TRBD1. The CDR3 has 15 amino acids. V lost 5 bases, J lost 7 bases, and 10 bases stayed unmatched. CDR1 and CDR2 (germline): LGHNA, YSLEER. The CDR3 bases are TGCGCCAGCAGCTTGAACAGGGGTATCGGCGGGGAGCTGTTTTTT. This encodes CASSLNRGIGGELFF.

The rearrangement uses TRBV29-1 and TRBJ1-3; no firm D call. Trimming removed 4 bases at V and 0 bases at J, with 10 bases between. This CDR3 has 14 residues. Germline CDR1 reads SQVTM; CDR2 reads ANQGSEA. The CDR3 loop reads CSVAVGSSGNTIYF. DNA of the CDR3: TGCAGCGTTGCGGTAGGGAGCTCTGGAAACACCATATATTTT.

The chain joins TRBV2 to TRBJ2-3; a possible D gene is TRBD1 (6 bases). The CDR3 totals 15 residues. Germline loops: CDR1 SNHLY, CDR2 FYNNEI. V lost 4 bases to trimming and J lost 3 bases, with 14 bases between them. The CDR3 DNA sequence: TGTGCCAGCAGTGTTCGAAAGGGGGTGACAGATACGCAGTATTTT. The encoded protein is CASSVRKGVTDTQYF.

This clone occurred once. The CDR3: CASSLGTTGTEETQYF. The CDR3 bases are TGTGCCAGCAGCTTAGGGACGACAGGGACGGAGGAGACCCAGTACTTC. The chain uses TRBV11-2 and TRBJ2-5; TRBD1 aligns across 7 bases. Germline CDR1 and CDR2: SGHAT and FQNNGV. V trimming: 1 base; J trimming: 5 bases; junction bases outside the gene matches: 10. This CDR3 spans 16 amino acids.

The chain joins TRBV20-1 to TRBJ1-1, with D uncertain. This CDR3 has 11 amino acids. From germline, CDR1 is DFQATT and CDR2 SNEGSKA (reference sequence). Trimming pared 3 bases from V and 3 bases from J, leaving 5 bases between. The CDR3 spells CSASGYTEAFF. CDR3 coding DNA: TGCAGTGCTAGTGGATACACTGAAGCTTTCTTT.

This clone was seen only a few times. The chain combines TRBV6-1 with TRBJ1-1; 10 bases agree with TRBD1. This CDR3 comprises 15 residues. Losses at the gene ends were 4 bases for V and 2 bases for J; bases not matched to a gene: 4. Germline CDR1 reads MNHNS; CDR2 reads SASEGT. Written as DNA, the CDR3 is TGTGCCAGCAGTGCCCAGACAGGGGGCAACACTGAAGCTTTCTTT. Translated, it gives CASSAQTGGNTEAFF.

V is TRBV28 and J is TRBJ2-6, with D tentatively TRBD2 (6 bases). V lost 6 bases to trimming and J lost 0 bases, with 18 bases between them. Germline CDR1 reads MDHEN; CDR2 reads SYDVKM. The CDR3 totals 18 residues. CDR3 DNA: TGTGCCAGCAGGGGGGGTGCCAGACCAGACTCTGGGGCCAACGTCCTGACTTTC. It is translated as CASRGGARPDSGANVLTF.

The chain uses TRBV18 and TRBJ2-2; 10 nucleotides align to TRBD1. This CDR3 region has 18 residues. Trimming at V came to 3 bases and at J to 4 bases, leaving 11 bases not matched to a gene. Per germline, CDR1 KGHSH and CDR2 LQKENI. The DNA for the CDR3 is TGTGCCAGCTCACCTCACGCCTGGGACAGGGGTCCCACCGGGGAGCTGTTTTTT. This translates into CASSPHAWDRGPTGELFF. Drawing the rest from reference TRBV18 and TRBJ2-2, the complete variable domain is NAGVMQNPRHLVRRRGQEARLRCSPMKGHSHVYWYRQLPEEGLKFMVYLQKENIIDESGMPKERFSAEFPKEGPSILRIQQVVRGDSAAYFCASSPHAWDRGPTGELFFGEGSRLTVL.

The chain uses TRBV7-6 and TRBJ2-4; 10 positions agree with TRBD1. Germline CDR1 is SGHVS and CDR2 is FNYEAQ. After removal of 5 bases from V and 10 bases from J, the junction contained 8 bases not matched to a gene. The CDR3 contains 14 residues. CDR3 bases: TGTGCCAGCAGCGATGACAGGGGGCTTGGAATTCAGTACTTC. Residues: CASSDDRGLGIQYF. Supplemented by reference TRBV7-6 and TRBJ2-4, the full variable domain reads GAGVSQSPRYKVTKRGQDVALRCDPISGHVSLYWYRQALGQGPEFLTYFNYEAQQDKSGLPNDRFSAERPEGSISTLTIQRTEQRDSAMYRCASSDDRGLGIQYFGAGTRLSVL.

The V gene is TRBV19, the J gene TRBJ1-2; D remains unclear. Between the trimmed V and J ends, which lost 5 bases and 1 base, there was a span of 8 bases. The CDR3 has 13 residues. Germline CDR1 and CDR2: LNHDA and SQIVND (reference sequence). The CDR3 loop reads CASSRTVNYGYTF. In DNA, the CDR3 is TGTGCCAGTAGTCGGACTGTTAACTATGGCTACACCTTC. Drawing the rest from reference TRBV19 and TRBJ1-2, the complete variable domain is DGGITQSPKYLFRKEGQNVTLSCEQNLNHDAMYWYRQDPGQGLRLIYYSQIVNDFQKGDIAEGYSVSREKKESFPLTVTSAQKNPTAFYLCASSRTVNYGYTFGSGTRLTVV.